The rows below give T cell receptor beta chains drawn from one sample of a study of shared clonotypes between healthy human individuals. The protocol was immunoSEQ multiplex PCR, while the TCRdb copy is restricted to in-frame clones and leaves out a portion. Counted here are about 520,000 clones, roughly 95% occurring once; the ten biggest clones make up about 0.068%. Material: naive CD4+ T cells sorted from blood. The receptors originated from a woman aged 25 to 45 in good health. The CDR3 runs from the conserved cysteine through the conserved F or W.

v_call	j_call	cdr3_aa
TRBV10-3	TRBJ2-7	CAISEAGRGYEQYF
TRBV11-2	TRBJ2-3	CASSLDIGPDTQYF
TRBV5-8	TRBJ1-1	CASSWGGVYTEAFF
TRBV19	TRBJ1-6	CASREDYNSPLHF
TRBV6-5	TRBJ1-1	CASSRGTEAFF
TRBV10-3	TRBJ1-3	CAISAISGNTIYF
TRBV7-9	TRBJ2-5	CASSLVAQETQYF
TRBV5-1	TRBJ2-2	CASSRGMRGRRTGELFF
TRBV28	TRBJ1-2	CASSLGQSNYGYTF
TRBV28	-	CASFSAGWRYEQYF
TRBV30	TRBJ2-5	CAWSRQGETQYF
TRBV28	TRBJ2-7	CASSFTSSGLSSYEQYF
TRBV6-1	TRBJ1-1	CASSEALWGAEAFF
TRBV28	TRBJ1-2	CASHLDGSHYTF
TRBV2	TRBJ2-2	CASKGGFSGELFF
TRBV1	TRBJ1-3	CTSSQDYSRKGPDGNTIYF
TRBV28	TRBJ1-1	CASSRHEDISQAFF
TRBV25-1	TRBJ2-3	CASRCDAGCVTDTQYF
TRBV2	TRBJ2-2	CASSLNTGGANTGELFF
TRBV9	TRBJ2-7	CASSPLGGNSYEQYF
TRBV5-1	TRBJ2-7	CASSPLGYEQYF
TRBV19	TRBJ2-7	CASSPRTSGRAKGEQYF
TRBV9	TRBJ2-3	CASSAGPHTDTQYF
TRBV6-5	TRBJ2-3	CASSFLGSDTQYF
TRBV27	TRBJ2-7	CASGARDKNYEQYF
TRBV2	TRBJ2-5	CASSEGGSGDQETQYF
TRBV19	TRBJ2-7	CASSIMGGSSEQYF
TRBV2	TRBJ1-5	CASRGRHPNQPQHF